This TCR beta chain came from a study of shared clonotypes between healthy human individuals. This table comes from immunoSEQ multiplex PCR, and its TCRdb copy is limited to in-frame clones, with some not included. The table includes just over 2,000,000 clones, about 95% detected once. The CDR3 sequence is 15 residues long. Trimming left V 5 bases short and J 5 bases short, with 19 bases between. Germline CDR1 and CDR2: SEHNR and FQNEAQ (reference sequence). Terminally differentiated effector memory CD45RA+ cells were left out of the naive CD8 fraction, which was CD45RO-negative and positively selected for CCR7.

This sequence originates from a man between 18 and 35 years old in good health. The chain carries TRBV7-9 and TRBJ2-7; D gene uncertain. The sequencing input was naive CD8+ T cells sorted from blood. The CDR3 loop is CASSHNPLATHEQYF. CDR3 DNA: TGTGCCAGCAGCCACAATCCCTTAGCCACCCACGAGCAGTACTTC. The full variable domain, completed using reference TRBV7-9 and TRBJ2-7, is DTGVSQNPRHKITKRGQNVTFRCDPISEHNRLYWYRQTLGQGPEFLTYFQNEAQLEKSRLLSDRFSAERPKGSFSTLEIQRTEQGDSAMYLCASSHNPLATHEQYFGPGTRLTVT.